A single sample gave rise to the 27 T cell receptor beta chains below, sequenced in a study of blood T cell repertoires in COVID-19. The repertoire was sequenced with immunoSEQ multiplex PCR; TCRdb's copy has only in-frame clones and lacks some. The table lists 150,000 to 200,000 clones, nearly 90% of them singletons. Sequenced: peripheral blood. These receptors all stem from a man between 60 and 75 years old with active or convalescent COVID-19.

The chain's CDR3 is CASSLTGDSPLHF. CDR3 in DNA: TGTGCCAGCAGTTTGACGGGTGATTCACCCCTCCACTTT. V gene TRBV27 combines with J gene TRBJ1-6; D gene uncertain. The CDR3 covers 13 residues. Germline V gene data show CDR1 as MNHEY and CDR2 as SMNVEV (reference sequence). Between the trimmed V and J ends, which lost 3 bases and 8 bases, there was a span of 8 bases.

V gene TRBV7-2 combines with J gene TRBJ2-3, with D tentatively TRBD2 (6 bases). Per the germline V gene, CDR1 is SGHTA and CDR2 is FQGNSA. V lost 6 bases and J 0 bases, leaving 16 bases between the germline ends. The CDR3 consists of 16 residues. Here the CDR3 reads CASSPMDAGSTDTQYF. The DNA of the CDR3 is TGTGCCAGCAGTCCTATGGACGCGGGGAGCACAGATACGCAGTATTTT.

V gene TRBV10-3 combines with J gene TRBJ1-2; weak D call: TRBD1 (6 bases). The germline CDR1 and CDR2 sequences are ENHRY and SYGVKD. This CDR3 has 13 residues. V lost 4 bases to trimming and J lost 2 bases, with 8 bases between them. The CDR3 nucleotides are TGTGCCATCAGTGCAGGGGCGAACTATGGCTACACCTTC. This codes for CAISAGANYGYTF.

V and J are TRBV11-2 and TRBJ1-2; 8 nucleotides align to TRBD1. Germline V CDR1 and CDR2: SGHAT, FQNNGV. The CDR3 totals 16 residues. With 3 bases clipped from V and 2 bases from J, the junction kept 8 bases outside the gene matches. CDR3 sequence reads: CASSLTSGGSNYGYTF. CDR3 bases: TGTGCCAGCAGCTTGACCTCAGGGGGCTCGAACTATGGCTACACCTTC.

The chain uses TRBV5-4 and TRBJ1-6; TRBD1 might be the D (5 bases). This CDR3 comprises 13 residues. With 7 bases removed from V and 3 bases from J, the gap between germline ends came to 8 bases. The V gene's germline CDR1 is SGHNT and CDR2 YYREEE (reference sequence). CDR3: CASQGDYNSPLHF. CDR3 nucleotide sequence: TGTGCCAGCCAAGGGGACTATAATTCACCCCTCCACTTT.

The chain is built from TRBV29-1 and TRBJ1-1; 9 nucleotides align to TRBD1. CDR1 and CDR2 (germline): SQVTM, ANQGSEA. Trimming cost V 6 bases and J 0 bases; bases outside gene matches: 5. The length of the CDR3 is 14 residues. The CDR3 reads CSVQQGALNTEAFF. The CDR3 coding sequence is TGCAGCGTGCAACAGGGGGCCTTGAACACTGAAGCTTTCTTT.

V is TRBV6-1 and J is TRBJ1-2, with 12 bases aligning to TRBD1. The CDR3 sequence is 16 residues long. The germline CDR1 and CDR2 sequences are MNHNS and SASEGT. V lost 0 bases and J lost 3; bases outside the gene matches: 2. The CDR3: CASSEARDRGHYGYTF. In DNA, the CDR3 is TGTGCCAGCAGTGAAGCACGGGACAGGGGGCACTATGGCTACACCTTC.

The chain has TRBV5-5 and TRBJ1-3, with 11 bases fitting TRBD1. V was clipped by 4 bases and J by 3 bases; unmatched bases: 9. CDR1 and CDR2 (germline): SGHKS, YYEKEE (reference sequence). The CDR3 has 17 amino acids. The CDR3 DNA reads as TGTGCCAGCAGCCATCCCGGGACAGGGGGGAGTGGAAACACCATATATTTT. It codes for CASSHPGTGGSGNTIYF.

This chain connects TRBV30 to TRBJ1-1; D may be TRBD1 (6 bases). Trimming left V 6 bases short and J 0 bases short, with 11 bases between. Germline V CDR1 and CDR2: GTSNPN, SVGIG (reference sequence). The CDR3 extends over 13 amino acids. The CDR3 nucleotides read TGTGCCTGCCTCGGACAGCTGAACACTGAAGCTTTCTTT. Translating it yields CACLGQLNTEAFF.

The V and J genes are TRBV6-1 and TRBJ2-1; weak D call: TRBD1 (5 bases). V was shortened by 3 bases and J by 3 bases, with 12 bases between the two germline ends. Per germline, CDR1 MNHNS and CDR2 SASEGT. This CDR3 comprises 15 residues. CDR3 DNA: TGTGCCAGCAGTGATCCCTTTAGGGGCTACAATGAGCAGTTCTTC. It encodes CASSDPFRGYNEQFF.

The rearrangement uses TRBV18 and TRBJ2-7; 9 positions agree with TRBD1. Unmatched junction bases numbered 3, after V lost 3 bases and J lost 3 bases. The CDR3 is 14 amino acids. From germline, CDR1 is KGHSH and CDR2 LQKENI. The CDR3 nucleotides read TGTGCCAGCTCACCGCAGACAGGGGGCTACGAGCAGTACTTC. It is translated as CASSPQTGGYEQYF. Combining the CDR3 with reference TRBV18 and TRBJ2-7 gives the whole variable domain NAGVMQNPRHLVRRRGQEARLRCSPMKGHSHVYWYRQLPEEGLKFMVYLQKENIIDESGMPKERFSAEFPKEGPSILRIQQVVRGDSAAYFCASSPQTGGYEQYFGPGTRLTVT.

This chain uses TRBV2 with TRBJ2-3; 9 bases are shared with TRBD2. This CDR3 comprises 17 residues. V gave up 4 bases and J gave up 1 base; unmatched junction bases: 9. Germline CDR1 and CDR2: SNHLY and FYNNEI. As DNA, the CDR3 is TGTGCCAGCAGTGTGTCCCTAGCGGGGTTGGGCACAGATACGCAGTATTTT. This codes for CASSVSLAGLGTDTQYF.

The chain uses TRBV27 and TRBJ2-2, with D possibly TRBD2 on 5 matching bases. Germline lookup yields CDR1 MNHEY and CDR2 SMNVEV (reference sequence). Between the trimmed V and J ends, which lost 4 bases and 6 bases, there was a span of 12 bases. The CDR3 totals 14 residues. CDR3 region: CASSSGVVAGELFF. The CDR3 DNA reads TGTGCCAGCAGTTCCGGGGTGGTCGCCGGGGAGCTGTTTTTT.

The chain employs TRBV10-3 and TRBJ2-3; D is perhaps TRBD1 (5 bases). Per the germline V gene, CDR1 is ENHRY and CDR2 is SYGVKD. The CDR3 runs 16 residues. Trimming removed 11 bases from V and 0 bases from J, with 21 bases in between. The DNA for the CDR3 is TGTGCCTCCACTTTGCAGACAGAACCTAGCACAGATACGCAGTATTTT. This translates into CASTLQTEPSTDTQYF.

The gene calls are TRBV2 and TRBJ1-4; 9 nucleotides match TRBD1. Looked up from germline, CDR1 is SNHLY and CDR2 is FYNNEI. V lost 6 bases and J lost 8; bases outside the gene matches: 13. This CDR3 has 16 amino acids. CDR3 region: CASSPSPDRGMEKLFF. In nucleotides, the CDR3 is TGTGCCAGCAGCCCCTCCCCGGACAGGGGTATGGAAAAACTGTTTTTT.

The rearrangement links TRBV2 to TRBJ2-5; 10 bases agree with TRBD2. Germline lookup yields CDR1 SNHLY and CDR2 FYNNEI. V was pared by 6 bases and J by 7 bases, with 14 bases of the junction left unmatched. The CDR3 is made up of 16 amino acids. CDR3 amino acids: CASRTPGLAFEGTQYF. CDR3 bases: TGTGCCAGCAGGACTCCGGGACTAGCGTTCGAGGGGACCCAGTACTTC.

The rearrangement uses TRBV6-5 and TRBJ2-3, with D unresolved. The germline V gene encodes CDR1 MNHEY and CDR2 SVGAGI. V was cut by 0 bases and J by 2 bases, with 9 bases left in between. This CDR3 comprises 15 residues. CDR3 DNA: TGTGCCAGCAGTTACTCGCCCAGGATCACAGATACGCAGTATTTT. Translated: CASSYSPRITDTQYF.

Only one count was recorded for this clone. V gene TRBV19 combines with J gene TRBJ1-2, with 8 nucleotides matching TRBD1. The V segment lost 3 bases and the J segment 5 bases; nucleotides outside the gene matches: 2. The CDR3 runs to 13 residues. CDR1 and CDR2 from the germline V gene are LNHDA and SQIVND (reference sequence). In nucleotides, the CDR3 is TGTGCCAGTAGTATGCAGGGGGCGTATGGCTACACCTTC. This codes for CASSMQGAYGYTF.

Turning to this clone: Other DNA sequences in the sample encode the same CDR3. The J gene is TRBJ1-2, the V gene TRBV19; 8 nucleotides agree with TRBD1. Germline V CDR1 and CDR2: LNHDA, SQIVND (reference sequence). V was clipped by 5 bases and J by 2 bases; unmatched bases: 4. This CDR3 spans 14 amino acids. The CDR3 protein is CASSLTGANYGYTF. The CDR3 nucleotides are TGTGCCAGTAGTTTGACAGGGGCGAACTATGGCTACACCTTC.

V and J are TRBV6-4 and TRBJ1-1; D not certain. This CDR3 contains 13 residues. Per the germline V gene, CDR1 is MRHNA and CDR2 is SNTAGT. V lost 2 bases to trimming and J lost 0 bases, with 4 bases between them. DNA of the CDR3: TGTGCCAGCAGTGACACATTGAACACTGAAGCTTTCTTT. It specifies CASSDTLNTEAFF.

The V and J genes are TRBV2 and TRBJ1-2; 9 bases align to TRBD1. The germline CDR1 and CDR2 sequences are SNHLY and FYNNEI. J gave up 4 bases and V 4 bases, and 16 bases lay outside the gene matches. This CDR3 comprises 18 residues. The chain's CDR3 is CASSAYGDRVIVGYGYTF. CDR3 bases: TGTGCCAGCAGTGCATATGGGGACAGGGTAATAGTTGGCTATGGCTACACCTTC. The whole variable domain, filled in from reference TRBV2 and TRBJ1-2, reads EPEVTQTPSHQVTQMGQEVILRCVPISNHLYFYWYRQILGQKVEFLVSFYNNEISEKSEIFDDQFSVERPDGSNFTLKIRSTKLEDSAMYFCASSAYGDRVIVGYGYTFGSGTRLTVV.

The chain joins TRBV28 to TRBJ1-5; D is perhaps TRBD1 (5 bases). The CDR3 runs to 14 residues. Trimming took off 6 bases at V and 0 bases at J, with 9 bases between the two ends. Germline loops: CDR1 MDHEN, CDR2 SYDVKM. The CDR3 nucleotides read TGTGCCAGCAGACCACAGGTTAGCAATCAGCCCCAGCATTTT. Protein sequence: CASRPQVSNQPQHF.

The chain carries TRBV7-9 and TRBJ1-1; 8 bases agree with TRBD1. The V gene's germline CDR1 is SEHNR and CDR2 FQNEAQ (reference sequence). Unmatched junction bases numbered 5, after V lost 4 bases and J lost 1 base. The CDR3 spans 15 residues. This CDR3 is CASSSLDRGNTEAFF. CDR3 DNA: TGTGCCAGCAGCTCACTTGACAGGGGGAACACTGAAGCTTTCTTT. Filled out from reference TRBV7-9 and TRBJ1-1, the complete variable domain reads DTGVSQNPRHKITKRGQNVTFRCDPISEHNRLYWYRQTLGQGPEFLTYFQNEAQLEKSRLLSDRFSAERPKGSFSTLEIQRTEQGDSAMYLCASSSLDRGNTEAFFGQGTRLTVV.

The chain carries TRBV3-1 (or the pseudogene TRBV3-2) and TRBJ1-2; 7 nucleotides match TRBD1. V shed 2 bases, J shed 5 bases, and the junction held 8 bases outside the gene matches. Germline V gene data show CDR1 as LGHDT and CDR2 as YNNKEL (reference sequence). The CDR3 covers 15 residues. This CDR3 is CASSQPGQITYGYTF. CDR3 nucleotides: TGTGCCAGCAGCCAACCGGGACAGATCACATATGGCTACACCTTC.

V usage is TRBV5-1 and J usage is TRBJ1-5; 12 bases are shared with TRBD1. This CDR3 contains 15 residues. Trimming removed 4 bases from V and 7 bases from J; junction bases left unmatched: 6. CDR1 is SGHRS, CDR2 YFSETQ, per germline. For the CDR3, the DNA is TGCGCCAGCAGCACGGGACAGGGGGCAGGGCAGCCCCAGCATTTT. Amino acid sequence: CASSTGQGAGQPQHF.

The chain employs TRBV7-9 and TRBJ1-4; possible D gene TRBD1, 6 bases. Germline-derived CDR1 and CDR2 are SEHNR and FQNEAQ (reference sequence). V shed 1 base and J shed 6 bases, with 12 bases lying between them. CDR3 size: 15 residues. The CDR3 nucleotides are TGTGCCAGCAGCTTAGGGTCTCCAGGGGATGAAAAACTGTTTTTT. It translates to CASSLGSPGDEKLFF.

This clone was counted a single time. This chain connects TRBV5-6 to TRBJ2-1; 10 nucleotides line up with TRBD2. This CDR3 has 16 amino acids. Germline CDR1 and CDR2: SGHDT and YYEEEE. V shed 2 bases, J shed 6 bases, and the junction held 8 bases outside the gene matches. For the CDR3, the DNA is TGTGCCAGCAGCTTAGTTTGGAGCGGGGGGGCCAATGAGCAGTTCTTC. It specifies CASSLVWSGGANEQFF.